These 27 T cell receptor beta chains were sequenced from one sample in a study of cytomegalovirus exposure and HLA in healthy donors. The primer mix had 60 Vbeta and 13 Jbeta primers. Measured with immunoSEQ multiplex PCR; TCRdb has only the in-frame clones, and not every one. The table has approximately 61,000 clones, approximately 80% seen once; the top ten hold roughly 8.2%. The sequencing sample was made of PBMCs. Receptor source: a man younger than 30 in good health and CMV-seropositive.

This clone came up once. The chain joins TRBV9 to TRBJ2-1; D is unresolved. The germline V gene encodes CDR1 SGDLS and CDR2 YYNGEE. V lost 1 base, J lost 7 bases, and 9 bases lay in between. This CDR3 comprises 13 residues. CDR3 DNA sequence: TGTGCCAGCAGCGTACAGGCTAATAATGAGCAGTTCTTC. Its translation: CASSVQANNEQFF.

This chain connects TRBV4-2 to TRBJ2-3; no reliable D call. Looked up from germline, CDR1 is LGHNA and CDR2 is YNFKEQ. The V and J ends lost 1 base and 4 bases respectively, with 9 bases between them. The CDR3 extends over 14 amino acids. The DNA of the CDR3 is TGTGCCAGCAGCCAAGCCAGCGAGCCAGATACGCAGTATTTT. Its translation: CASSQASEPDTQYF.

Notes on this clone: This CDR3 fails to terminate in the conserved phenylalanine or tryptophan, so it likely reflects a read error. The chain joins TRBV29-1 to TRBJ1-1, with D possibly being TRBD1 (6 bases). CDR1 is SQVTM and CDR2 is ANQGSEA in the germline V gene. V dropped 0 bases and J dropped 7 bases, with 9 bases sitting between them. This CDR3 has 12 residues. CDR3 residues: CSVEDRGIEAFV. The CDR3 DNA is TGCAGCGTTGAAGATAGGGGGATTGAAGCTTTCGTT.

The chain has TRBV5-4 and TRBJ1-6; weak D call: TRBD1 (5 bases). V dropped 4 bases and J dropped 7 bases, with 21 bases sitting between them. The CDR3 loop spans 17 amino acids. Germline CDR1 is SGHNT and CDR2 is YYREEE (reference sequence). The CDR3 bases are TGTGCCAGCAGCCTCGGGACTCCCGGTGGTAGGAATTCACCCCTCCACTTT. Translation: CASSLGTPGGRNSPLHF.

The chain has TRBV7-8 and TRBJ2-4, with 12 nucleotides matching TRBD2. V trimming: 5 bases; J trimming: 9 bases; junction bases outside the gene matches: 14. Germline V gene lookup returns CDR1 SGHVS and CDR2 FQNEAQ. The CDR3 length is 17 residues. The CDR3 loop reads CASSQRTSGAHWTIQYF. As DNA, the CDR3 is TGTGCCAGCAGCCAGAGGACTAGCGGGGCTCATTGGACCATTCAGTACTTC.

The chain uses TRBV30 and TRBJ1-2; D gene unclear. The CDR3 runs 12 residues. The V gene lost 2 bases and the J gene lost 4 bases, with 8 bases spanning the gap. The germline gives CDR1 GTSNPN, CDR2 SVGIG (reference sequence). The CDR3 loop reads CAWSTGIYGYTF. For the CDR3, the DNA is TGTGCCTGGAGTACGGGGATCTATGGCTACACCTTC. Looking up the rest from reference TRBV30 and TRBJ1-2 gives the full variable domain: SQTIHQWPATLVQPVGSPLSLECTVEGTSNPNLYWYRQAAGRGLQLLFYSVGIGQISSEVPQNLSASRPQDRQFILSSKKLLLSDSGFYLCAWSTGIYGYTFGSGTRLTVV.

The genes are TRBV28 and TRBJ1-5, with D perhaps TRBD1 (6 bases). Germline V CDR1 and CDR2: MDHEN, SYDVKM. This CDR3 contains 14 residues. Trimming pared 6 bases from V and 4 bases from J, leaving 13 bases between. CDR3 loop: CASRVGQPNQPQHF. The DNA for the CDR3 is TGTGCCAGCAGGGTGGGACAACCTAATCAGCCCCAGCATTTT. Variable domain in full (rest from reference TRBV28 and TRBJ1-5): DVKVTQSSRYLVKRTGEKVFLECVQDMDHENMFWYRQDPGLGLRLIYFSYDVKMKEKGDIPEGYSVSREKKERFSLILESASTNQTSMYLCASRVGQPNQPQHFGDGTRLSIL.

This clone was found a few times. The rearrangement joins TRBV29-1 to TRBJ2-7; the match to TRBD1 covers 11 bases. Unmatched junction bases numbered 5, after V lost 6 bases and J lost 1 base. There are 14 residues in the CDR3. The germline gives CDR1 SQVTM, CDR2 ANQGSEA. CDR3 coding DNA: TGCAGCGTCGCTGGGACAGGGGGTTCCTACGAGCAGTACTTC. Translated: CSVAGTGGSYEQYF.

This clone was counted only a few times. This rearrangement joins TRBV4-2 to TRBJ2-5; D is ambiguous. The CDR3 is 15 amino acids. The germline V and J ends were trimmed by 0 bases and 2 bases, with 10 bases remaining between them. Germline V gene data show CDR1 as LGHNA and CDR2 as YNFKEQ. Here the CDR3 reads CASSQDLTLQETQYF. CDR3 DNA: TGTGCCAGCAGCCAAGATCTGACTCTTCAAGAGACCCAGTACTTC.

This clone was observed a handful of times. The J gene is TRBJ2-2, the V gene TRBV30, with a possible D match to TRBD1 (5 bases). This CDR3 comprises 15 residues. Trimming took 0 bases from V and 3 from J, leaving 11 bases between them. CDR1 and CDR2 (germline): GTSNPN, SVGIG (reference sequence). Written as DNA, the CDR3 is TGTGCCTGGAGTGTAGGCGACAGACACACCGGGGAGCTGTTTTTT. Its protein is CAWSVGDRHTGELFF. The full variable domain, completed using reference TRBV30 and TRBJ2-2, is SQTIHQWPATLVQPVGSPLSLECTVEGTSNPNLYWYRQAAGRGLQLLFYSVGIGQISSEVPQNLSASRPQDRQFILSSKKLLLSDSGFYLCAWSVGDRHTGELFFGEGSRLTVL.

The chain links TRBV29-1 to TRBJ2-7, with D possibly TRBD2 on 6 matching bases. The germline gives CDR1 SQVTM, CDR2 ANQGSEA. The CDR3 runs to 13 residues. Trimming pared 2 bases from V and 4 bases from J, leaving 12 bases between. The CDR3 is CSVELGGKYEQYF. CDR3 nucleotide sequence: TGCAGCGTTGAATTGGGCGGGAAGTACGAGCAGTACTTC.

This clone came up a few times. This sequence joins TRBV5-1 and TRBJ2-7; D remains unclear. CDR1 SGHRS and CDR2 YFSETQ come from the germline V gene. This CDR3 spans 14 amino acids. Trimming pared 0 bases from V and 2 bases from J, leaving 9 bases between. The CDR3 spells CASSLGHSTYEQYF. The DNA for the CDR3 is TGCGCCAGCAGCTTGGGCCACAGTACCTACGAGCAGTACTTC.

The CDR3 sequence is CASSLLAGLENIQYF. CDR3 bases: TGTGCCAGCAGCCTATTAGCGGGTTTGGAAAACATTCAGTACTTC. This chain uses TRBV7-8 with TRBJ2-4; TRBD2 aligns across 7 bases. CDR1 is SGHVS, CDR2 FQNEAQ, per germline. The CDR3 is made up of 15 amino acids. V was clipped by 5 bases and J by 5 bases; unmatched bases: 9.

The CDR3 DNA follows: TGTGCCAGCAGTGGGGGAGGGTTTGACTATGGCTACACCTTC. Residues: CASSGGGFDYGYTF. The chain employs TRBV28 and TRBJ1-2; a possible D gene is TRBD1 (5 bases). This CDR3 spans 14 amino acids. Germline values: CDR1 MDHEN, CDR2 SYDVKM. Trimming cost V 5 bases and J 3 bases, with 13 bases left between them.

This clone came up a few times. The genes are TRBV6-1 and TRBJ2-6; 7 bases fit TRBD1. CDR1 and CDR2 (germline): MNHNS, SASEGT. The CDR3 has 15 amino acids. This CDR3 is CASRPDRAGANVLTF. The CDR3, as DNA: TGTGCAAGCCGCCCCGACAGGGCTGGGGCCAACGTCCTGACTTTC.

The rearrangement links TRBV30 to TRBJ1-5, with a tentative D call TRBD1 (5 bases). Germline-derived CDR1 and CDR2 are GTSNPN and SVGIG (reference sequence). This CDR3 has 15 amino acids. Trimming shortened V by 4 bases and J by 5 bases, and 18 bases separated the two germline ends. The CDR3 bases are TGTGCCTGGAATCCTACGGGACTGAGGGATCAGCCCCAGCATTTT. Its protein is CAWNPTGLRDQPQHF.

This chain uses TRBV6-5 with TRBJ2-7, with 7 bases matching TRBD1. This CDR3 spans 13 amino acids. The J segment lost 7 bases and the V segment lost 6 bases, leaving 9 bases of the junction unmatched. Germline assignment: CDR1 MNHEY and CDR2 SVGAGI. In DNA form, the CDR3 reads TGTGCCAGCAGGGAACAGGGGATAAATGAGCAGTACTTC. The encoded protein is CASREQGINEQYF.

V and J are TRBV7-6 and TRBJ2-7, with 11 bases lining up with TRBD1. V shed 5 bases and J 6 bases; nucleotides not matched to a gene: 6. The CDR3 has 14 residues. Looked up from germline, CDR1 is SGHVS and CDR2 is FNYEAQ. In DNA form, the CDR3 reads TGTGCCAGCAGCCCCCGGACAGGGGGCCCCGAGCAGTACTTC. Residues: CASSPRTGGPEQYF. The variable domain in full, completed from reference TRBV7-6 and TRBJ2-7, reads GAGVSQSPRYKVTKRGQDVALRCDPISGHVSLYWYRQALGQGPEFLTYFNYEAQQDKSGLPNDRFSAERPEGSISTLTIQRTEQRDSAMYRCASSPRTGGPEQYFGPGTRLTVT.

V and J are TRBV10-3 and TRBJ2-7; 8 bases match TRBD1. The trim removed 10 bases at V and 2 bases at J, leaving 10 bases unmatched. Germline loops: CDR1 ENHRY, CDR2 SYGVKD. This CDR3 has 14 residues. CDR3 protein: CATRPQGAPYEQYF. CDR3 sequence (DNA): TGTGCCACCCGACCCCAGGGGGCCCCCTACGAGCAGTACTTC.

This chain connects TRBV15 to TRBJ1-4; D not certain. V shed 0 bases and J shed 0 bases, with 5 bases lying between them. From germline, CDR1 is LNHNV and CDR2 YYDKDF (reference sequence). The length of the CDR3 is 15 residues. The CDR3 DNA reads TGTGCCACCAGCAGAGATGGAGCAACTAATGAAAAACTGTTTTTT. Translation: CATSRDGATNEKLFF.

Comment on this clone: One end of the junction varies from germline; a read error may be responsible. The genes are TRBV29-1 and TRBJ1-2, with unresolved D. This CDR3 comprises 8 residues. CDR1 is SQVTM, CDR2 ANQGSEA, per germline. CDR3 amino acids: CSVEGPHF. The CDR3 DNA is TGCAGCGTTGAAGGGCCTCACTTC.

The chain joins TRBV6-6 to TRBJ1-1; D unresolved. The CDR3 spans 12 residues. The germline gives CDR1 MNHNY, CDR2 SVGAGI (reference sequence). The ends were cut back, 2 bases at V and 8 bases at J, with 9 bases in the middle. The CDR3 here is CASSYLTQEAFF. CDR3 coding DNA: TGTGCCAGCAGTTACCTGACACAGGAAGCTTTCTTT.

The chain couples TRBV7-7 to TRBJ2-5; unclear D gene. This CDR3 comprises 13 residues. Germline assignment: CDR1 SSHAT and CDR2 FNYEAQ (reference sequence). The V end lost 0 bases, the J end lost 2 bases, and 4 bases lay between the germline ends. This CDR3 is CASSLAPQETQYF. The CDR3 bases are TGTGCCAGCAGCTTAGCCCCACAAGAGACCCAGTACTTC.

In its sample, this clone was seen a few times. This chain uses TRBV7-2 with TRBJ2-1; 11 positions agree with TRBD2. This CDR3 has 15 residues. Germline loops: CDR1 SGHTA, CDR2 FQGNSA. The V and J ends lost 3 bases and 3 bases, in that order; junction bases with no gene match: 1. Written as DNA, the CDR3 is TGTGCCAGCAGCTTGACTAGCGGGAACTACAATGAGCAGTTCTTC. Encoded protein: CASSLTSGNYNEQFF.

The J gene is TRBJ2-5, the V gene TRBV6-5; 11 bases map to TRBD2. The germline gives CDR1 MNHEY, CDR2 SVGAGI. The CDR3 loop spans 15 amino acids. V lost 5 bases to trimming and J lost 5 bases; unmatched junction nucleotides: 7. In nucleotides, the CDR3 is TGTGCCAGCAGTGTTATAGCGGGAGGGCCGGAGACCCAGTACTTC. This gives the protein CASSVIAGGPETQYF.

The chain is built from TRBV6-1 and TRBJ2-5; TRBD2 might be the D (6 bases). The CDR3 extends over 15 amino acids. Germline loops: CDR1 MNHNS, CDR2 SASEGT. V shed 1 base and J shed 1 base, with 10 bases lying between them. This CDR3 is CASSEGWDFQETQYF. DNA of the CDR3: TGTGCCAGCAGTGAAGGCTGGGACTTCCAAGAGACCCAGTACTTC.

This sequence joins TRBV29-1 and TRBJ1-2; D call uncertain. CDR1 and CDR2 (germline): SQVTM, ANQGSEA. V gave up 2 bases and J gave up 2 bases, with 12 bases separating them. The CDR3 has 14 residues. Here the CDR3 reads CSVEMFSLNYGYTF. The CDR3, as DNA: TGCAGCGTTGAAATGTTTAGCTTGAACTATGGCTACACCTTC.